This T cell receptor beta chain was captured in a study of T cell responses to AZD1222 COVID-19 vaccine. This CDR3 contains 17 residues. Trimming removed 4 bases from V and 1 base from J; junction bases left unmatched: 12. In germline, CDR1 is SGHRS, CDR2 YFSETQ. The table came from immunoSEQ multiplex PCR; TCRdb's copy has only in-frame clones and leaves some out. The sample has some 100,000 clones, 85% to 90% seen once; the top ten hold 6% to 8.5%. The source is an adult who received the AZD1222 COVID-19 vaccine. J is TRBJ2-7 and V is TRBV5-1; 9 bases match TRBD1. The specimen comprised peripheral blood, sampled 28 days after the second AZD1222 dose. The CDR3 sequence is CASSPGQGERGSYEQYF. The CDR3 DNA sequence: TGCGCCAGCAGCCCGGGACAGGGAGAAAGAGGATCCTACGAGCAGTACTTC.